This T cell receptor (beta chain) was sequenced during a study of T cells after yellow fever vaccination. Study-wide results and limits: The CD4 and CD8 compartments had a small share of their clonotypes in common. A secondary response was less intense yet reached its peak sooner, at day 5 versus 15. Booster samples showed a return of most primary-vaccination clones (approximately 96% CD4, 85% to 90% CD8).

The study made its TCR cDNA through 5'RACE template switching. That step introduced a universal primer site along with UMIs. TCRdb re-derived calls from the 5' RACE reads in MiXCR, one entry per CDR3 protein. The profile shows some 300,000 distinct CDR3 sequences, about 10% of them singletons. Notes on this clonotype: As yet, its antigen is unknown.

This clonotype was sampled from a man younger than 35 who received the YFV17D yellow fever vaccine. Sequencing was performed on CD4+ T cells sorted from PBMCs, taken 5 days after the yellow fever booster vaccination.

CDR3 sequence: CASSVEERSYNEQFF. The CDR3, as DNA: TGTGCCAGCAGCGTAGAAGAGCGGTCTTACAATGAGCAGTTCTTC. The chain has TRBV9 and TRBJ2-1; perhaps TRBD2 as D (5 bases). From germline, CDR1 is SGDLS and CDR2 YYNGEE. The ends were cut back, 0 bases at V and 4 bases at J, with 11 bases in the middle. The CDR3 sequence is 15 residues long.